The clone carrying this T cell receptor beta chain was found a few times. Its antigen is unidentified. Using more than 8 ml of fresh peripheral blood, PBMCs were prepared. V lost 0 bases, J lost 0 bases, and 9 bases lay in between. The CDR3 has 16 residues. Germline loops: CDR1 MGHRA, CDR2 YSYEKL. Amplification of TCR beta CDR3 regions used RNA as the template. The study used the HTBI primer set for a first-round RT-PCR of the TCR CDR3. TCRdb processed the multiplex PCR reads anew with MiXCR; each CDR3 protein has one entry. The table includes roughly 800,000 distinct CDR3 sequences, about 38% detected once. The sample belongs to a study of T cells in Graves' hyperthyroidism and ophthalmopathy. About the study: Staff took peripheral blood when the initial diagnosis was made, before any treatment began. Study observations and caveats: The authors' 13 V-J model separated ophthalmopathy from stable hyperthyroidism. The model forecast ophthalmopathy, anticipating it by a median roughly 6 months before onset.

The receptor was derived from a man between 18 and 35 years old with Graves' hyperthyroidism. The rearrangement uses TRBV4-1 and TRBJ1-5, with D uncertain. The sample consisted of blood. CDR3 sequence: CASSQERQYSNQPQHF. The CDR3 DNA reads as TGCGCCAGCAGCCAAGAAAGACAATATAGCAATCAGCCCCAGCATTTT.